This TCR beta chain was captured by sequencing in a study of Graves' ophthalmopathy and Graves' hyperthyroidism. General observations from the study: Most thyroid clonotypes with frequency above 0.001 were detected in blood too.

A diagnosis was made from clinical symptoms together with serum thyroxine, TRAb, thyroid ultrasound and orbital computed tomography. V lost 3 bases to trimming and J lost 5 bases, with 16 bases between them. CDR1 and CDR2 (germline): ENHRY, SYGVKD. The CDR3 extends over 15 amino acids. In regard to this clonotype: The antigen is not known.

RNA transcripts yielded amplified TCR beta CDR3 regions. Second-round multiplex PCR came after a first-round RT-PCR that employed HTBI primers. One entry per CDR3 protein results from TCRdb running MiXCR on the multiplex PCR reads. Altogether around 660,000 distinct CDR3 sequences are present, over 40% being singletons, with the ten largest covering 3.3%. The chain combines TRBV10-3 with TRBJ2-5, with D perhaps TRBD2 (5 bases). The receptor was derived from an adult man with Graves' ophthalmopathy. Sequencing was done on a sample of peripheral blood. DNA for the CDR3: TGTGCCATCAGTGATGGGAGAGGACTCGCGGAGACCCAGTACTTC. It codes for CAISDGRGLAETQYF.